The 3 T cell receptor beta chains below were found in one sample sequenced in a study of shared clonotypes between healthy human individuals. Libraries were prepared by immunoSEQ multiplex PCR; TCRdb keeps only in-frame clonotypes and omits some of them. The table records about 590,000 clones, about 95% of them present only once. Naive CD8 cells, CD45RO-negative and positively selected for CCR7, excluded terminally differentiated effector memory CD45RA+ cells. The sequencing sample was made of naive CD8+ T cells sorted from blood. The receptors derive from a woman aged 30 to 39 in good health.

This clone has only one observation. The chain couples TRBV9 to TRBJ2-5; D assignment may be TRBD1 or TRBD2 (5 bases each). The germline CDR1 and CDR2 sequences are SGDLS and YYNGEE. There are 17 residues in the CDR3. Trimming took off 0 bases at V and 2 bases at J, with 17 bases between the two ends. CDR3 sequence: CASSVGTRGGGQETQYF. The CDR3 nucleotides read TGTGCCAGCAGCGTAGGGACCCGGGGTGGGGGTCAAGAGACCCAGTACTTC.

The chain has TRBV7-2 and TRBJ2-1; a possible D gene is TRBD2 (7 bases). CDR3 size: 14 residues. Germline assignment: CDR1 SGHTA and CDR2 FQGNSA. Between the trimmed V and J ends, which lost 2 bases and 6 bases, there was a span of 11 bases. The CDR3, as DNA: TGTGCCAGCAGCTTAATGGGGGGGGCCAATGAGCAGTTCTTC. Translated: CASSLMGGANEQFF.

The V and J genes are TRBV13 and TRBJ2-7, with TRBD2 matching 9 bases. The CDR3 consists of 16 residues. The trim removed 0 bases at V and 2 bases at J, leaving 5 bases unmatched. Germline loops: CDR1 PRHDT, CDR2 FYEKMQ (reference sequence). CDR3 in amino acids: CASSLGLAGATYEQYF. The CDR3 DNA reads TGTGCCAGCAGCTTAGGACTAGCGGGCGCTACCTACGAGCAGTACTTC.